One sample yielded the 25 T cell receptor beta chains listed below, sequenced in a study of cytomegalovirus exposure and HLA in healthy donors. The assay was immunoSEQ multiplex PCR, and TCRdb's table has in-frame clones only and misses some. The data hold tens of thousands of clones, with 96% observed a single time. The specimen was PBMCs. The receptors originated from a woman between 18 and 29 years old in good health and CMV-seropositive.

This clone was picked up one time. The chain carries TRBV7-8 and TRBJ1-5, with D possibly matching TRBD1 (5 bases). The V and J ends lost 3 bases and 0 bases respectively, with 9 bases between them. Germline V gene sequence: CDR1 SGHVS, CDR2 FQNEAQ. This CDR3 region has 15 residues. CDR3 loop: CASSFSGNSNQPQHF. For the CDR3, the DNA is TGTGCCAGCAGCTTCTCAGGGAATAGCAATCAGCCCCAGCATTTT.

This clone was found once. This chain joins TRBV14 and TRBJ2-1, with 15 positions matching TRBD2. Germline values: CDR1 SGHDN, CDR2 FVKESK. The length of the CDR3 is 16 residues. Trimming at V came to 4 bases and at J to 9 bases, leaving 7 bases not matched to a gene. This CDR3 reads CASSPLGGLAGGEQFF. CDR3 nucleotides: TGTGCCAGCAGCCCCCTAGGGGGACTAGCGGGGGGTGAGCAGTTCTTC.

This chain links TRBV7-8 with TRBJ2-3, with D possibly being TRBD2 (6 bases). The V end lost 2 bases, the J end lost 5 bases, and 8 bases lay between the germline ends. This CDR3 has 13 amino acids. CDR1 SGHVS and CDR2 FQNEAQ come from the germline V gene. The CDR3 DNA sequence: TGTGCCAGCAGCTTAAGGCGGGGAGATACGCAGTATTTT. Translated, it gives CASSLRRGDTQYF.

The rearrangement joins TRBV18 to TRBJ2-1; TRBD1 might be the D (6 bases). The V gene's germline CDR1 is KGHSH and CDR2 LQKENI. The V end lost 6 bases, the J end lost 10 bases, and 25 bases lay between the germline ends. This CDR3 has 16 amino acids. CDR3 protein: CASSPFGAGTLREQFF. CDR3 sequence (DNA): TGTGCCAGCTCCCCCTTTGGTGCAGGGACATTAAGAGAGCAGTTCTTC.

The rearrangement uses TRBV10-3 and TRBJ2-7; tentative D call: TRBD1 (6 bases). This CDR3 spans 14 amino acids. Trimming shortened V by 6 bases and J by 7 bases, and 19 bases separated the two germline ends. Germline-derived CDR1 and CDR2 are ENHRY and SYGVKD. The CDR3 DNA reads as TGTGCCATCAGCGGGACACATGTTCCGGAGGAGCAGTACTTC. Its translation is CAISGTHVPEEQYF.

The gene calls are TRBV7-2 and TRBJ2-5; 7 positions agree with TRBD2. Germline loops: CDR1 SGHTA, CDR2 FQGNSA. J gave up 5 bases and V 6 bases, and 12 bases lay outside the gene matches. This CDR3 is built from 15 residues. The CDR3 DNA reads TGTGCCAGCAGAGGCGGACTAGTTGGATTTGAGACCCAGTACTTC. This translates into CASRGGLVGFETQYF.

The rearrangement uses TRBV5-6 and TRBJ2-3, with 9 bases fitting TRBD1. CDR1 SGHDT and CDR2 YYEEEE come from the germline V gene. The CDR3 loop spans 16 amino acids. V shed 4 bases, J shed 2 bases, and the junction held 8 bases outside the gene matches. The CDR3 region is CASSQDRGSITDTQYF. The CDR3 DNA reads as TGTGCCAGCAGCCAGGACAGGGGCTCCATCACAGATACGCAGTATTTT. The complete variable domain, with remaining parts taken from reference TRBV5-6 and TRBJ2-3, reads DAGVTQSPTHLIKTRGQQVTLRCSPKSGHDTVSWYQQALGQGPQFIFQYYEEEERQRGNFPDRFSGHQFPNYSSELNVNALLLGDSALYLCASSQDRGSITDTQYFGPGTRLTVL.

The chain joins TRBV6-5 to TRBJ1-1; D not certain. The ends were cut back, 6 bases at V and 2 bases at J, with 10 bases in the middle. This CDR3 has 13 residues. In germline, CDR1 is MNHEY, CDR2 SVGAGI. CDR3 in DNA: TGTGCCAGCAGCCGTACAAGAAACACTGAAGCTTTCTTT. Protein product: CASSRTRNTEAFF.

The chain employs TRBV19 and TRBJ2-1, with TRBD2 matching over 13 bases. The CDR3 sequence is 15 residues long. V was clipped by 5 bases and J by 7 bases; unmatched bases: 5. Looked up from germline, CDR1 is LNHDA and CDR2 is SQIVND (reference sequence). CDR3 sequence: CASSSQTSGRNEQFF. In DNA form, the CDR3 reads TGTGCCAGTAGTTCACAGACTAGCGGGAGGAATGAGCAGTTCTTC.

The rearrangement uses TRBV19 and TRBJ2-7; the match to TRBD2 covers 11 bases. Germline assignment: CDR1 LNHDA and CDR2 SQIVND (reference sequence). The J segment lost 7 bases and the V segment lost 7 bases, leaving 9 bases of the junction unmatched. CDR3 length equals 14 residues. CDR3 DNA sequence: TGTGCCAGTAAGACTAGCGGGACGGCGGGGGAGCAGTACTTC. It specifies CASKTSGTAGEQYF. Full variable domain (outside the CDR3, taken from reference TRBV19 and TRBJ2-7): DGGITQSPKYLFRKEGQNVTLSCEQNLNHDAMYWYRQDPGQGLRLIYYSQIVNDFQKGDIAEGYSVSREKKESFPLTVTSAQKNPTAFYLCASKTSGTAGEQYFGPGTRLTVT.

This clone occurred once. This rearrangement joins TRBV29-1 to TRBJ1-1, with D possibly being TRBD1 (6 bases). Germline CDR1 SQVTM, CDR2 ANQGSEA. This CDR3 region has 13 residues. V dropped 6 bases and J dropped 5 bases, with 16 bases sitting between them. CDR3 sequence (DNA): TGCAGCGTCACTAGGACAGAACAAACTGAAGCTTTCTTT. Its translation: CSVTRTEQTEAFF.

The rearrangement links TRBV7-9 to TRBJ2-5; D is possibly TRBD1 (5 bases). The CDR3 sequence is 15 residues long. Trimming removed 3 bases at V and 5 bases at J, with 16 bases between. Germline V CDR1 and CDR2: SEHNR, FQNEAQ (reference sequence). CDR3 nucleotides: TGTGCCAGCAGCTTCGGCTTCGCAGGGCGGGAGACCCAGTACTTC. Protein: CASSFGFAGRETQYF.

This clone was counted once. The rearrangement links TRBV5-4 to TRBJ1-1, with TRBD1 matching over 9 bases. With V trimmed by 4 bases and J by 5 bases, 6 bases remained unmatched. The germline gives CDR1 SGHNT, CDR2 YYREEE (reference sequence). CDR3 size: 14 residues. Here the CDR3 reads CASSEDRGSTEAFF. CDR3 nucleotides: TGTGCCAGCAGCGAGGACAGGGGTTCGACTGAAGCTTTCTTT.

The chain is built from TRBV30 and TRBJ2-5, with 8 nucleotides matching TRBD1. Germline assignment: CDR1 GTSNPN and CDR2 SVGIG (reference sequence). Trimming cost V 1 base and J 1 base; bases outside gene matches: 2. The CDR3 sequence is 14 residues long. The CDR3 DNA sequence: TGTGCCTGGAGTGGGACAGGGATCCAAGAGACCCAGTACTTC. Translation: CAWSGTGIQETQYF.

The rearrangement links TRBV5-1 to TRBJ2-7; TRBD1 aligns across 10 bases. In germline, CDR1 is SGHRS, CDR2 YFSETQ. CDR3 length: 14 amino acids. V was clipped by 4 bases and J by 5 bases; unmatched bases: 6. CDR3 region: CASSPGQGFNEQYF. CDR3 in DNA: TGCGCCAGCAGCCCGGGACAGGGGTTCAACGAGCAGTACTTC. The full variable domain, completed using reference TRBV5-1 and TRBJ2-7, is KAGVTQTPRYLIKTRGQQVTLSCSPISGHRSVSWYQQTPGQGLQFLFEYFSETQRNKGNFPGRFSGRQFSNSRSEMNVSTLELGDSALYLCASSPGQGFNEQYFGPGTRLTVT.

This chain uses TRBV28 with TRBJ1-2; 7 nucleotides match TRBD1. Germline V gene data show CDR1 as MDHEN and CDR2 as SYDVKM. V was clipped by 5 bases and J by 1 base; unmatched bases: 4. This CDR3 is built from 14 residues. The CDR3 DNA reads TGTGCCAGCAGTCGGGACAGCATTAACTATGGCTACACCTTC. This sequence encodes CASSRDSINYGYTF.

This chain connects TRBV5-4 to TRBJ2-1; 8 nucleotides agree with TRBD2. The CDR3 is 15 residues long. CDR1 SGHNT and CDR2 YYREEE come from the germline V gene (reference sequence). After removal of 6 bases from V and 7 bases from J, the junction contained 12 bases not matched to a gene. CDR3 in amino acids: CASKANGRAGNEQFF. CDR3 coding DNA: TGTGCCAGCAAGGCTAACGGGAGGGCCGGAAATGAGCAGTTCTTC.

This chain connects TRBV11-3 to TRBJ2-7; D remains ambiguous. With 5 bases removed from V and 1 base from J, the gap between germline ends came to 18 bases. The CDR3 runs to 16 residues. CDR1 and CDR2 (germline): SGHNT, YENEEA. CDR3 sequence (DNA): TGTGCCAGCAGCCCGCCCCCACCAGGCCAATCCTACGAGCAGTACTTC. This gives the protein CASSPPPPGQSYEQYF.

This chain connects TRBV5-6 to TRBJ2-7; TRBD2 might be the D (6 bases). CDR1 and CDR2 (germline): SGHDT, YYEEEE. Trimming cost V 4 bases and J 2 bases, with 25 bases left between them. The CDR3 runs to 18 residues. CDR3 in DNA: TGTGCCAGCAGCCGTAGTTCTAAGGTGGGACTCGCAACCTACGAGCAGTACTTC. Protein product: CASSRSSKVGLATYEQYF.

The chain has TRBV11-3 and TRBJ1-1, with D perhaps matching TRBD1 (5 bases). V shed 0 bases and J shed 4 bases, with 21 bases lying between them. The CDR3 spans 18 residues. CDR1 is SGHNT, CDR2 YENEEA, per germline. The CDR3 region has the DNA TGTGCCAGCAGCTTAGATCGAGTGTTCGAGCAGGGAAGCACTGAAGCTTTCTTT. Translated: CASSLDRVFEQGSTEAFF.

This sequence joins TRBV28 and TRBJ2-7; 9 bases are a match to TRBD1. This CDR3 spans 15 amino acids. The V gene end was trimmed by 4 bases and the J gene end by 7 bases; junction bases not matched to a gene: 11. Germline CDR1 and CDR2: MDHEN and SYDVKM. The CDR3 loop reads CASSYRRDRVGEQYF. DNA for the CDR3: TGTGCCAGCAGTTATCGCCGGGACAGGGTGGGAGAGCAGTACTTC.

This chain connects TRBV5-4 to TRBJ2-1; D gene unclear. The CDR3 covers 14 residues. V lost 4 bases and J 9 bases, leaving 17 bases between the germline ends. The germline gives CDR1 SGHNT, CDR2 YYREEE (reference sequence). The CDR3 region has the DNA TGTGCCAGCAGCCCGCCGCGAGTAGAGAGTGAGCAGTTCTTC. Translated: CASSPPRVESEQFF.

In DNA, the CDR3 is TGCGCCAGCAGCTTGGGGACAGGGGCGAAGGTTCAGCCCCAGCATTTT. This encodes CASSLGTGAKVQPQHF. The chain joins TRBV5-1 to TRBJ1-5; 9 bases match TRBD1. This CDR3 has 16 residues. CDR1 is SGHRS and CDR2 is YFSETQ in the germline V gene. V lost 0 bases and J lost 6; bases outside the gene matches: 7.

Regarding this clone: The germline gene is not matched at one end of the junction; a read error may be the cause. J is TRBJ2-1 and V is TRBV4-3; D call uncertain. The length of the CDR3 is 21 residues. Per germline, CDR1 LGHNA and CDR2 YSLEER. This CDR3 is CASSQELVTTGLTPPALSAIF. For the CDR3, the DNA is TGCGCCAGCAGCCAAGAGCTAGTAACCACCGGATTAACCCCCCCCGCCCTCTCTGCCATCTTC.

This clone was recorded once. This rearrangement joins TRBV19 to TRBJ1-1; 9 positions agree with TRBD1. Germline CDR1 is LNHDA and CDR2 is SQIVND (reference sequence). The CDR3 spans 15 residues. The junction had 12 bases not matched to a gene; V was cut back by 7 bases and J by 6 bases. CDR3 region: CASTIKGQGVAEAFF. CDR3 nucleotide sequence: TGTGCCAGTACCATAAAGGGACAGGGTGTCGCTGAAGCTTTCTTT.